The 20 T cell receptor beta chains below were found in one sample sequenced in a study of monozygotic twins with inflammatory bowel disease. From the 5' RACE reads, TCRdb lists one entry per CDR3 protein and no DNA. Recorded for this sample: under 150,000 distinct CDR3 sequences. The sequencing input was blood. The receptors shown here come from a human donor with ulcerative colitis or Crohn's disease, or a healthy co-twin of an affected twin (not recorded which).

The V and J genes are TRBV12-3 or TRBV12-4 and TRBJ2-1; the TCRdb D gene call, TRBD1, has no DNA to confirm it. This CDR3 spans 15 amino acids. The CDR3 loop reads CASSSRQGVTNEQFF.

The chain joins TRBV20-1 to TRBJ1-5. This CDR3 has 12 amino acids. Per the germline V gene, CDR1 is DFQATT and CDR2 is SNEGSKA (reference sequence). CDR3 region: CSARASNQPQHF.

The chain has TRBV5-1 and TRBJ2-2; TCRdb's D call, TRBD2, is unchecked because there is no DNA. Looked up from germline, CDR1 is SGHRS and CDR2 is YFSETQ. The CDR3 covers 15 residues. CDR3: CASSGASGGTGELFF.

The CDR3 sequence is CATNIPGGGATGELFF. This sequence joins TRBV6-5 and TRBJ2-2; as DNA is missing, the TRBD2 call by TCRdb cannot be tested. This CDR3 contains 16 residues. The germline CDR1 and CDR2 sequences are MNHEY and SVGAGI.

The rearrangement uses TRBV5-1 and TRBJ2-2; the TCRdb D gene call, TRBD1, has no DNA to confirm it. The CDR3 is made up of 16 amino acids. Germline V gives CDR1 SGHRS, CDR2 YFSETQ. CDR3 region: CASSSRRGVNTGELFF.

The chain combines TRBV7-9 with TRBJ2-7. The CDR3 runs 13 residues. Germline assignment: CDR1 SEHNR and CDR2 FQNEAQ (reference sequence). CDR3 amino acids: CASSLLEPYEQYF. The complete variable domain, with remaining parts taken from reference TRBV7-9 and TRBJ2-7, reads DTGVSQNPRHKITKRGQNVTFRCDPISEHNRLYWYRQTLGQGPEFLTYFQNEAQLEKSRLLSDRFSAERPKGSFSTLEIQRTEQGDSAMYLCASSLLEPYEQYFGPGTRLTVT.

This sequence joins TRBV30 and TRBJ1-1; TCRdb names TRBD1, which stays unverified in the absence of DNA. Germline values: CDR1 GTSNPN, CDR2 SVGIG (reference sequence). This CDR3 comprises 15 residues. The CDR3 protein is CAWSGEWGMNTEAFF.

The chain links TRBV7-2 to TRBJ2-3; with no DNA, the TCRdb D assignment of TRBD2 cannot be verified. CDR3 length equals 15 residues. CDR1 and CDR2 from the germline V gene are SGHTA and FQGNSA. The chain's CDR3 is CASSIRLAGGDTQYF.

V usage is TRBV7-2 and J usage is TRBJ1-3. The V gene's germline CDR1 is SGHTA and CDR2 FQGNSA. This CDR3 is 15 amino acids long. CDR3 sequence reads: CASSLSFGSGNTIYF. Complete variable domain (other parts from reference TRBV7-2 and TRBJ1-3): GAGVSQSPSNKVTEKGKDVELRCDPISGHTALYWYRQSLGQGLEFLIYFQGNSAPDKSGLPSDRFSAERTGGSVSTLTIQRTQQEDSAVYLCASSLSFGSGNTIYFGEGSWLTVV.

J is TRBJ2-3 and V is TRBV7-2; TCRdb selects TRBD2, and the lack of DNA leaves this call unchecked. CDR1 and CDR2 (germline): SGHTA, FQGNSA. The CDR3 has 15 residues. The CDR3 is CASSFRTSETDTQYF.

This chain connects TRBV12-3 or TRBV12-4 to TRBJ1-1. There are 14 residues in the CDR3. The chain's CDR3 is CASTPTTGGTEAFF.

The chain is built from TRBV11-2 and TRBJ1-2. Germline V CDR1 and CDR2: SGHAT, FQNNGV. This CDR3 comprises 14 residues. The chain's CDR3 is CASSLGAALYGYTF.

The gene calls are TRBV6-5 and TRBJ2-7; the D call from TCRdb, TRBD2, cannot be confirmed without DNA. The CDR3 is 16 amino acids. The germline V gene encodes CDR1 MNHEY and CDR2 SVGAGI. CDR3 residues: CASSYEGGGATYEQYF.

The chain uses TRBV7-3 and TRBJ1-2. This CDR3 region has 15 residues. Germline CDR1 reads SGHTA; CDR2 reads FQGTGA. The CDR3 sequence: CASSPRSNTNYGYTF.

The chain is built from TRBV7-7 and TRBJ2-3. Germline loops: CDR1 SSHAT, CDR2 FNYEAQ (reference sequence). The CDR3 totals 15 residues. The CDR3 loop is CASSLSWQSTDTQYF.

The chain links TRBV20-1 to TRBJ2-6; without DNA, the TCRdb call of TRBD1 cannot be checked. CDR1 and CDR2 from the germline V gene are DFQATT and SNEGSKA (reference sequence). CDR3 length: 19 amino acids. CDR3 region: CSANPPPGSLFVGANVLTF.

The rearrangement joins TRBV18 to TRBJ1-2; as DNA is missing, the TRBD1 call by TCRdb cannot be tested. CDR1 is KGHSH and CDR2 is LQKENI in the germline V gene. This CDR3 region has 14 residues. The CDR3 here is CASSPDRVAWGYTF.

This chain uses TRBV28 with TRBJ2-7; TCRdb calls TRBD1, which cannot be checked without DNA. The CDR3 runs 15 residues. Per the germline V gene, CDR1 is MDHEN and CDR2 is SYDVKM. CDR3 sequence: CASRTRQGFYYEQYF.

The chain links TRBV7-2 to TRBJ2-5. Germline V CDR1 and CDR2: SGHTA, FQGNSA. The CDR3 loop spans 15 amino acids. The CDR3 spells CASSLLLESQETQYF.

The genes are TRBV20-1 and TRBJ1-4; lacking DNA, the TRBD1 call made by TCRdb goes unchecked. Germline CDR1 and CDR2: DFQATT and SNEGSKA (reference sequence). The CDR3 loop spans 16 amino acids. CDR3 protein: CSASRQDGVKNEKLFF.